The clone carrying this T cell receptor beta chain turned up a few times. What it recognizes is unknown. This record comes from a study of CD8 T cells in ankylosing spondylitis. General study findings and limits: Significant enrichment of disease-linked clones was reported in matched ankylosing spondylitis synovial fluid. About 8 highly homologous variants made up a TCR beta motif that seemed to typify ankylosing spondylitis blood.

Scientists made TCR beta libraries using quantitative 5'-RACE with molecular barcodes. TCRdb re-analysed the 5' RACE reads in MiXCR, keeping a single row per CDR3 protein. The data hold 750,000 to 850,000 distinct CDR3 sequences, with roughly 12% observed a single time. The source material was blood, either unsorted or a sorted T cell fraction (not recorded which). This TCR was sampled from a male donor with ankylosing spondylitis.

CDR3: CASRIDTGRQYF. CDR3 coding DNA: TGTGCCAGCAGGATAGACACGGGACGGCAGTACTTC. The chain carries TRBV11-1 and TRBJ2-7, with D possibly called TRBD1 or TRBD2 (5 bases each). Between the trimmed V and J ends, which lost 6 bases and 9 bases, there was a span of 15 bases. The germline V gene has CDR1 SGHAT and CDR2 FQDESV (reference sequence). CDR3 length: 12 amino acids.